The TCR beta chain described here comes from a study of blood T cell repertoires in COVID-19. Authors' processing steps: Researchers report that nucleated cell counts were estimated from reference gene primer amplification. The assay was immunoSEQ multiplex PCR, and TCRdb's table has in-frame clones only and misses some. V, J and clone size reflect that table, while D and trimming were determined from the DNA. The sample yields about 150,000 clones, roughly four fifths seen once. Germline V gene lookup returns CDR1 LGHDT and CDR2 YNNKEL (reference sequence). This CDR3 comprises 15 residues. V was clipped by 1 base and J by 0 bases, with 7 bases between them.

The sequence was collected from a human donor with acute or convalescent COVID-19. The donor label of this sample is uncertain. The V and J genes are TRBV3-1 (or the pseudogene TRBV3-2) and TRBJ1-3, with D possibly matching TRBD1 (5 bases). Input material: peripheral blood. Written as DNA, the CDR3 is TGTGCCAGCAGCCAAGTTCAGGGCTCTGGAAACACCATATATTTT. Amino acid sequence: CASSQVQGSGNTIYF.